This TCR beta chain was recovered during a study of CD4 T cells in relation to SARS-CoV-2 and coronaviruses. Study as a whole: No peptide or an HIV-1 Nef peptide pool served as negative control.

About this clone itself: The antigen remains undetermined.

The unexposed donors gave CD4+ T cells in 2011-2018, prior to COVID-19. After about ten days of culture, CD4+ T cells were isolated. As cell numbers allowed, unexposed-donor CD4+ T cells faced SARS-CoV-2 S/N and four cold-coronavirus spikes. Method: immunoSEQ multiplex PCR; TCRdb's copy keeps in-frame clones and lacks some. The table has about 16,000 clones, about 80% seen once; the top ten hold about 14%. The sequencing sample was made of CD4+ T cells from PBMCs, cultured in vitro. This TCR came from a human donor in good health.

The CDR3 reads CASSHDRTSRYGYTF. As DNA, the CDR3 is TGTGCCAGCAGCCATGACAGGACATCTCGCTATGGCTACACCTTC. V usage is TRBV27 and J usage is TRBJ1-2; the D gene is possibly TRBD1 (6 bases). The length of the CDR3 is 15 residues. Germline loops: CDR1 MNHEY, CDR2 SMNVEV (reference sequence). V was trimmed by 6 bases and J by 4 bases, leaving 18 bases between them.